A few counts support the clone carrying this T cell receptor (beta chain). This entry is derived from a study of beta chain features in type 1 diabetes. Sorting that relied on CD45RO/CCR7/CD25/CD127/CD95/CD27 yielded CD4+ naive, central memory, regulatory and stem cell-like memory cells. TCRB transcripts that were expressed got sequenced, as all of the isolated RNA had been reverse transcribed. Sequencing was performed with immunoSEQ multiplex PCR; in TCRdb, only in-frame clones are kept and a portion is missing. The sample includes around 290,000 clones, 7% to 9% of them seen just once. Germline V CDR1 and CDR2: ENHRY, SYGVKD. V was cut by 0 bases and J by 3 bases, with 11 bases left in between. The CDR3 has 15 residues.

This rearrangement joins TRBV10-3 to TRBJ1-1, with unresolved D. The sequencing sample was made of central memory CD4+ T cells from blood. The TCR comes from a woman aged 18-29 years in good health. The CDR3: CAISESAGWYTEAFF. In DNA form, the CDR3 reads TGTGCCATCAGTGAGTCGGCGGGGTGGTACACTGAAGCTTTCTTT.